Each of the 29 T cell receptor beta chains below was sequenced from the same sample in a study of shared clonotypes between healthy human individuals. The protocol was immunoSEQ multiplex PCR, while the TCRdb copy is restricted to in-frame clones and leaves out a portion. Among approximately 2.5 million clones listed, 80% to 95% were seen once. The material sequenced was naive CD4+ T cells from PBMCs. Subset of the sample: CD45RA+ positively selected. The origin of the receptors is a man aged 18 to 29 in good health. Some clones in this sample may be carry-over from other donors' samples.

CDR3: CASSLGLGGMNTEAFF. The CDR3 DNA follows: TGTGCCAGCAGCTTGGGATTGGGGGGTATGAACACTGAAGCTTTCTTT. The V call is TRBV5-8, the J call TRBJ1-1; weak D call: TRBD1 (5 bases). CDR1 SGHTS and CDR2 YDEGEE come from the germline V gene. The CDR3 is 16 amino acids. Deletions cut 0 bases from V and 0 bases from J, with 12 bases between.

The chain combines TRBV15 with TRBJ1-1; 7 bases match TRBD1. The CDR3 extends over 15 amino acids. Germline lookup yields CDR1 LNHNV and CDR2 YYDKDF (reference sequence). V lost 11 bases, J lost 4 bases, and 16 bases stayed unmatched. Written as DNA, the CDR3 is TGTGCCGCCGCCGCGACAGGGTCTGGGATCACTGAAGCTTTCTTT. Amino acid sequence: CAAAATGSGITEAFF.

The chain links TRBV13 to TRBJ2-1; no reliable D call. Germline V gives CDR1 PRHDT, CDR2 FYEKMQ (reference sequence). This CDR3 region has 11 residues. The V and J ends lost 3 bases and 9 bases respectively, with 6 bases between them. CDR3 coding DNA: TGTGCCAGCAGCTTTAGAAGTGAGCAGTTCTTC. It encodes CASSFRSEQFF.

On this clone: Additional DNA sequences in this sample encode the identical CDR3. J is TRBJ1-6 and V is TRBV27; TRBD1 is a possible D gene (5 bases). V shed 3 bases and J shed 10 bases, with 10 bases lying between them. The CDR3 sequence is 13 residues long. Germline lookup yields CDR1 MNHEY and CDR2 SMNVEV (reference sequence). CDR3 bases: TGTGCCAGCAGTTTCTCGGGGCAATCACCCCTCCACTTT. As protein: CASSFSGQSPLHF.

The chain employs TRBV19 and TRBJ2-7; D is tentatively TRBD1 or TRBD2 (5 bases each). The germline V gene has CDR1 LNHDA and CDR2 SQIVND (reference sequence). V lost 3 bases to trimming and J lost 2 bases, with 17 bases between them. The CDR3 loop spans 16 amino acids. This CDR3 is CASSISTGTGPYEQYF. CDR3 DNA: TGTGCCAGTAGTATTTCGACCGGGACGGGCCCCTACGAGCAGTACTTC.

The chain uses TRBV10-2 and TRBJ2-1; 11 bases are shared with TRBD2. V was pared by 7 bases and J by 6 bases, with 8 bases of the junction left unmatched. The CDR3 length is 15 residues. The germline V gene has CDR1 WSHSY and CDR2 SAAADI. DNA of the CDR3: TGCGCCAGCACCATGACTAGCGGGACATTCAATGAGCAGTTCTTC. Translated, it gives CASTMTSGTFNEQFF.

The chain is built from TRBV28 and TRBJ2-7; the D gene is possibly TRBD1 (6 bases). V lost 6 bases to trimming and J lost 6 bases, with 18 bases between them. Per the germline V gene, CDR1 is MDHEN and CDR2 is SYDVKM. The CDR3 loop spans 14 amino acids. The chain's CDR3 is CASRTGTLHAEQYF. CDR3 nucleotides: TGTGCCAGCAGGACCGGGACACTTCACGCCGAGCAGTACTTC.

J is TRBJ1-1 and V is TRBV28, with TRBD1 as a possible D gene (5 bases). Per germline, CDR1 MDHEN and CDR2 SYDVKM. CDR3 size: 18 residues. The V and J ends lost 3 bases and 5 bases respectively, with 25 bases between them. For the CDR3, the DNA is TGTGCCAGCAGTTTTACCTCAGCCGGCCGGGACGGGGGGACTGAAGCTTTCTTT. This sequence encodes CASSFTSAGRDGGTEAFF. The variable domain in full, with the rest retrieved from reference TRBV28 and TRBJ1-1, is DVKVTQSSRYLVKRTGEKVFLECVQDMDHENMFWYRQDPGLGLRLIYFSYDVKMKEKGDIPEGYSVSREKKERFSLILESASTNQTSMYLCASSFTSAGRDGGTEAFFGQGTRLTVV.

The chain joins TRBV4-3 to TRBJ2-5; D not certain. Trimming removed 1 base from V and 4 bases from J, with 10 bases in between. The V gene's germline CDR1 is LGHNA and CDR2 YSLEER. The length of the CDR3 is 14 residues. CDR3: CASSQGRAGETQYF. CDR3 sequence (DNA): TGCGCCAGCAGCCAAGGACGGGCCGGAGAGACCCAGTACTTC.

This clone appeared a single time. The chain has TRBV9 and TRBJ2-1, with a tentative D call TRBD2 (6 bases). From germline, CDR1 is SGDLS and CDR2 YYNGEE. CDR3 size: 14 residues. V lost 1 base to trimming and J lost 3 bases, with 8 bases between them. In DNA, the CDR3 is TGTGCCAGCAGCGTACGCGGGATCTACAATGAGCAGTTCTTC. Protein product: CASSVRGIYNEQFF.

This chain connects TRBV29-1 to TRBJ2-5, with D possibly TRBD1 on 5 matching bases. Per the germline V gene, CDR1 is SQVTM and CDR2 is ANQGSEA. This CDR3 contains 13 residues. The germline V and J ends were trimmed by 4 bases and 3 bases, with 12 bases remaining between them. CDR3: CSVGVTAKETQYF. CDR3 DNA sequence: TGCAGCGTTGGGGTGACAGCTAAAGAGACCCAGTACTTC.

The chain combines TRBV6-1 with TRBJ2-6, with a weak D call TRBD2 (6 bases). The germline V gene encodes CDR1 MNHNS and CDR2 SASEGT. The CDR3 covers 10 residues. Trimming cost V 11 bases and J 13 bases, with 12 bases left between them. CDR3 protein: CACGGEVLTF. The CDR3 region has the DNA TGTGCCTGCGGAGGGGAAGTCCTGACTTTC.

The chain recombines TRBV7-3 with TRBJ2-5; weak D call: TRBD1 (5 bases). Germline V gene sequence: CDR1 SGHTA, CDR2 FQGTGA. The CDR3 has 14 residues. With 2 bases removed from V and 4 bases from J, the gap between germline ends came to 11 bases. CDR3 loop: CASSLLAGLETQYF. Written as DNA, the CDR3 is TGTGCCAGCAGCTTATTGGCAGGGTTAGAGACCCAGTACTTC.

The rearrangement joins TRBV7-2 to TRBJ2-7; D is unclear. V was cut by 0 bases and J by 2 bases, with 5 bases left in between. CDR3 size: 13 residues. Germline lookup yields CDR1 SGHTA and CDR2 FQGNSA. In nucleotides, the CDR3 is TGTGCCAGCAGCTTAGCTGCGACCTACGAGCAGTACTTC. Amino acids: CASSLAATYEQYF.

This chain's CDR3 is CASSVDSYYEQYF. In DNA form, the CDR3 reads TGCGCCAGCAGCGTGGACAGTTATTACGAGCAGTACTTC. The chain employs TRBV5-1 and TRBJ2-7; TRBD1 might be the D (6 bases). V shed 4 bases and J shed 4 bases, with 12 bases lying between them. CDR1 and CDR2 from the germline V gene are SGHRS and YFSETQ. This CDR3 is 13 amino acids long.

The chain joins TRBV11-2 to TRBJ2-7; 7 bases fit TRBD2. The germline gives CDR1 SGHAT, CDR2 FQNNGV. J was trimmed by 2 bases and V by 6 bases; bases with no gene match: 10. The CDR3 runs 15 residues. The CDR3 nucleotides are TGTGCCAGCAGTCCCCCGTTCGCGGGAGCCTACGAGCAGTACTTC. Its translation: CASSPPFAGAYEQYF. Looking up the rest from reference TRBV11-2 and TRBJ2-7 gives the full variable domain: EAGVAQSPRYKIIEKRQSVAFWCNPISGHATLYWYQQILGQGPKLLIQFQNNGVVDDSQLPKDRFSAERLKGVDSTLKIQPAKLEDSAVYLCASSPPFAGAYEQYFGPGTRLTVT.

The chain links TRBV28 to TRBJ2-7, with D perhaps assigned TRBD1 or TRBD2 (5 bases each). V dropped 8 bases and J dropped 1 base, with 15 bases sitting between them. Germline lookup yields CDR1 MDHEN and CDR2 SYDVKM. The CDR3 is 14 residues long. CDR3 sequence: CASRYGAPSYEQYF. CDR3 nucleotide sequence: TGTGCCAGCCGCTACGGGGCCCCGTCCTACGAGCAGTACTTC.

Notes on this clone: The same CDR3 arises from other DNA sequences in this sample as well. J is TRBJ1-2 and V is TRBV15, with TRBD1 as a possible D gene (5 bases). Trimming shortened V by 1 base and J by 1 base, and 7 bases separated the two germline ends. Germline V gene sequence: CDR1 LNHNV, CDR2 YYDKDF (reference sequence). The CDR3 runs to 14 residues. CDR3 sequence (DNA): TGTGCCACCAGCAGAGGAAGGGGTAACTATGGCTACACCTTC. Translated, it gives CATSRGRGNYGYTF.

This clone appeared a few times. The rearrangement links TRBV6-5 to TRBJ1-1, with D maybe TRBD1 (5 bases). CDR3 length equals 12 residues. Per the germline V gene, CDR1 is MNHEY and CDR2 is SVGAGI. The V end lost 6 bases, the J end lost 5 bases, and 10 bases lay between the germline ends. The CDR3, as DNA: TGTGCCAGCAGGGCTCAGGGAACTGAAGCTTTCTTT. This translates into CASRAQGTEAFF.

The chain carries TRBV2 and TRBJ1-2, with D possibly being TRBD1 (6 bases). The CDR3 covers 13 residues. The germline V gene has CDR1 SNHLY and CDR2 FYNNEI. Trimming stripped 2 bases from V and 7 bases from J, with 11 bases between. This chain's CDR3 is CASSERGAAGYTF. As DNA, the CDR3 is TGTGCCAGCAGTGAAAGGGGGGCCGCTGGCTACACCTTC.

Only a few counts were recorded for this clone. V and J are TRBV19 and TRBJ2-2, with D possibly matching TRBD1 (6 bases). Germline V lookup: CDR1 LNHDA, CDR2 SQIVND (reference sequence). V lost 3 bases and J lost 1, with 9 bases in between. The CDR3 is made up of 15 amino acids. The CDR3 DNA follows: TGTGCCAGTAGTATGGTGACAGGGAACACCGGGGAGCTGTTTTTT. It yields the protein CASSMVTGNTGELFF.

The V call is TRBV28, the J call TRBJ1-6; D uncertain. This CDR3 is built from 13 residues. Trimming stripped 6 bases from V and 7 bases from J, with 10 bases between. Germline loops: CDR1 MDHEN, CDR2 SYDVKM. The DNA for the CDR3 is TGTGCCAGCAGGAGAACCGGGAATTCACCCCTCCACTTT. Translation: CASRRTGNSPLHF.

The chain links TRBV6-4 to TRBJ2-3, with TRBD2 matching 7 bases. The germline V gene has CDR1 MRHNA and CDR2 SNTAGT. The CDR3 sequence is 19 residues long. The V gene end was trimmed by 4 bases and the J gene end by 0 bases; junction bases not matched to a gene: 16. The CDR3 sequence is CASSGVTKRGRESTDTQYF. The DNA of the CDR3 is TGTGCCAGCAGTGGGGTCACAAAAAGAGGGAGGGAGAGCACAGATACGCAGTATTTT.

The chain couples TRBV10-3 to TRBJ2-7; 7 bases map to TRBD1. The V gene end was trimmed by 7 bases and the J gene end by 5 bases; junction bases not matched to a gene: 11. This CDR3 spans 14 amino acids. The V gene's germline CDR1 is ENHRY and CDR2 SYGVKD. This CDR3 is CAITRQQGNDEQYF. The DNA for the CDR3 is TGTGCCATCACACGCCAACAGGGGAACGACGAGCAGTACTTC.

J is TRBJ1-4 and V is TRBV2; 8 bases align to TRBD1. Trimming cost V 5 bases and J 8 bases; bases outside gene matches: 4. Germline CDR1 reads SNHLY; CDR2 reads FYNNEI. The CDR3 has 13 amino acids. The CDR3 DNA reads TGTGCCAGCAGTAGACAGGGGAGGGAAAAACTGTTTTTT. It encodes CASSRQGREKLFF.

The V gene is TRBV29-1, the J gene TRBJ2-7; D is perhaps TRBD2 (6 bases). Trimming stripped 7 bases from V and 7 bases from J, with 14 bases between. Germline V gene sequence: CDR1 SQVTM, CDR2 ANQGSEA. This CDR3 comprises 11 residues. The CDR3 DNA sequence: TGCAGCGCCGCGGGGCCGTTGGAGCAGTACTTC. Translated, it gives CSAAGPLEQYF.

The chain employs TRBV18 and TRBJ2-5; D could derive from TRBD1 or TRBD2 (5 bases each). Looked up from germline, CDR1 is KGHSH and CDR2 is LQKENI. This CDR3 has 15 residues. Trimming removed 2 bases at V and 5 bases at J, with 15 bases between. The CDR3 bases are TGTGCCAGCTCACCAGTGGGACCTCCAGCGGAGACCCAGTACTTC. Translation gives CASSPVGPPAETQYF.

The chain couples TRBV18 to TRBJ2-1; tentatively, D is TRBD1 or TRBD2 (7 bases each). The germline CDR1 and CDR2 sequences are KGHSH and LQKENI. The V gene lost 0 bases and the J gene lost 5 bases, with 11 bases spanning the gap. The CDR3 has 15 amino acids. The CDR3 region has the DNA TGTGCCAGCTCACCACCCAGGGGGGGAGACAATGAGCAGTTCTTC. It is translated as CASSPPRGGDNEQFF.

The chain links TRBV6-1 to TRBJ2-1; TRBD2 matches at 7 bases. Germline CDR1 reads MNHNS; CDR2 reads SASEGT. V shed 1 base, J shed 4 bases, and the junction held 7 bases outside the gene matches. The CDR3 covers 16 residues. The CDR3: CASSEGTSPLYNEQFF. CDR3 in DNA: TGTGCCAGCAGTGAAGGGACTAGTCCCTTATACAATGAGCAGTTCTTC.